The 21 T cell receptor beta chains in this list originate from one sample, sequenced in a study of shared clonotypes between healthy human individuals. TCRdb's table, derived via immunoSEQ multiplex PCR, lists solely in-frame clones and lacks some. The sample holds around 1.6 million clones; nearly 99% are singletons and the top ten take less than 0.55%. Input material: naive CD4+ T cells sorted from blood. Subset reported: CD45RA+ positively selected. The receptors here all came from a man under 40 in good health.

The V call is TRBV9, the J call TRBJ2-1, with a weak D call TRBD1 (6 bases). Germline lookup yields CDR1 SGDLS and CDR2 YYNGEE. The CDR3 is made up of 16 amino acids. Deletions cut 0 bases from V and 0 bases from J, with 10 bases between. The CDR3 loop is CASSVGRDTSYNEQFF. CDR3 DNA: TGTGCCAGCAGCGTAGGCCGGGACACCTCCTACAATGAGCAGTTCTTC.

This chain uses TRBV11-2 with TRBJ2-2; tentatively, D is TRBD1 (5 bases). Between the trimmed V and J ends, which lost 5 bases and 4 bases, there was a span of 11 bases. The CDR3 runs to 14 residues. Germline V CDR1 and CDR2: SGHAT, FQNNGV. The CDR3 sequence: CASSTPQGTGELFF. DNA of the CDR3: TGTGCCAGCAGCACCCCCCAGGGCACCGGGGAGCTGTTTTTT.

This chain uses TRBV19 with TRBJ2-5; tentative D call: TRBD1 (6 bases). The V and J ends lost 5 bases and 5 bases respectively, with 12 bases between them. Germline V gives CDR1 LNHDA, CDR2 SQIVND (reference sequence). The length of the CDR3 is 13 residues. CDR3 region: CASSEQGWETQYF. The CDR3, as DNA: TGTGCCAGTAGTGAGCAGGGGTGGGAGACCCAGTACTTC.

The chain uses TRBV6-5 and TRBJ1-3; D not resolved. This CDR3 region has 15 residues. Trimming removed 0 bases at V and 3 bases at J, with 9 bases between. Per germline, CDR1 MNHEY and CDR2 SVGAGI. CDR3 sequence reads: CASSYSSGIGNTIYF. For the CDR3, the DNA is TGTGCCAGCAGTTACTCATCCGGGATTGGAAACACCATATATTTT.

In its sample, this clone was seen once. The chain combines TRBV29-1 with TRBJ2-7; 8 nucleotides agree with TRBD2. V lost 8 bases, J lost 5 bases, and 17 bases stayed unmatched. The germline V gene has CDR1 SQVTM and CDR2 ANQGSEA. The CDR3 consists of 15 residues. For the CDR3, the DNA is TGCAGCCTACACCCGGGGGGGACACCCGACCACGAGCAGTACTTC. This sequence encodes CSLHPGGTPDHEQYF.

The J gene is TRBJ2-7, the V gene TRBV19; 7 bases are a match to TRBD2. Per the germline V gene, CDR1 is LNHDA and CDR2 is SQIVND (reference sequence). The CDR3 is made up of 15 amino acids. After removal of 7 bases from V and 0 bases from J, the junction contained 9 bases not matched to a gene. CDR3 nucleotide sequence: TGTGCCAGTATACGCGGGAGCACTCCCTCCTACGAGCAGTACTTC. Translation: CASIRGSTPSYEQYF.

This rearrangement joins TRBV6-6 to TRBJ2-3; TRBD1 agrees at 7 bases. The V gene's germline CDR1 is MNHNY and CDR2 SVGAGI (reference sequence). Trimming cost V 6 bases and J 4 bases; bases outside gene matches: 1. This CDR3 contains 12 residues. CDR3 nucleotides: TGTGCCAGCAGGACAGGGCCAGATACGCAGTATTTT. Its translation is CASRTGPDTQYF.

V usage is TRBV27 and J usage is TRBJ1-5, with D unresolved. Trimming took 3 bases from V and 3 from J, leaving 9 bases between them. Germline CDR1 and CDR2: MNHEY and SMNVEV (reference sequence). CDR3 length equals 14 residues. This chain's CDR3 is CASSLRAANQPQHF. The CDR3 coding sequence is TGTGCCAGCAGTTTGAGGGCAGCCAATCAGCCCCAGCATTTT.

This CDR3 reads CASTSNYGYTF. The CDR3 DNA is TGTGCCAGCACCTCTAACTATGGCTACACCTTC. V usage is TRBV2 and J usage is TRBJ1-2, with unresolved D. CDR3 size: 11 residues. The V end was cut by 7 bases, the J end by 0 bases, with 3 bases between. The V gene's germline CDR1 is SNHLY and CDR2 FYNNEI.

The chain employs TRBV18 and TRBJ2-1, with 9 bases identical to TRBD1. Unmatched junction bases numbered 10, after V lost 3 bases and J lost 10 bases. CDR3 size: 15 residues. Germline loops: CDR1 KGHSH, CDR2 LQKENI. The CDR3 sequence is CASSPVTGGSGEQFF. DNA of the CDR3: TGTGCCAGCTCACCTGTAACAGGGGGCTCAGGGGAGCAGTTCTTC.

The chain links TRBV6-6 to TRBJ2-7, with unresolved D. Germline V CDR1 and CDR2: MNHNY, SVGAGI (reference sequence). CDR3 length: 12 amino acids. V was cut by 6 bases and J by 3 bases, with 9 bases left in between. CDR3 bases: TGTGCCAGCAGCCCCGACATCTACGAGCAGTACTTC. It is translated as CASSPDIYEQYF.

The CDR3 spells CASSLADRAGTEAFF. The CDR3, as DNA: TGCGCCAGCAGCTTGGCGGACAGGGCGGGTACTGAAGCTTTCTTT. This rearrangement joins TRBV5-1 to TRBJ1-1; 8 bases align to TRBD1. From germline, CDR1 is SGHRS and CDR2 YFSETQ. The V gene end was trimmed by 0 bases and the J gene end by 5 bases; junction bases not matched to a gene: 6. CDR3 size: 15 residues.

A remark on this clone: Other nucleotide sequences from this sample produce the same CDR3. This rearrangement joins TRBV7-2 to TRBJ1-2, with no clear D. CDR1 and CDR2 (germline): SGHTA, FQGNSA. V lost 3 bases and J lost 2, with 7 bases in between. This CDR3 comprises 13 residues. The CDR3 here is CASSFPGNYGYTF. In nucleotides, the CDR3 is TGTGCCAGCAGCTTTCCAGGAAACTATGGCTACACCTTC.

The chain recombines TRBV6-5 with TRBJ1-2, with TRBD1 matching 7 bases. In germline, CDR1 is MNHEY, CDR2 SVGAGI. CDR3 size: 13 residues. Losses at the gene ends were 0 bases for V and 7 bases for J; bases not matched to a gene: 2. CDR3 amino acids: CASSYSGGRGYTF. CDR3 bases: TGTGCCAGCAGTTACTCAGGGGGCCGTGGCTACACCTTC.

This clone has just one count. The chain recombines TRBV27 with TRBJ2-7; 12 nucleotides match TRBD2. Looked up from germline, CDR1 is MNHEY and CDR2 is SMNVEV (reference sequence). Losses at the gene ends were 4 bases for V and 2 bases for J; bases not matched to a gene: 3. The CDR3 sequence is 15 residues long. In DNA, the CDR3 is TGTGCCAGCAGTTCTAGCGGGAGGGCCGCCTACGAGCAGTACTTC. Residues: CASSSSGRAAYEQYF.

On this clone: Germline is not matched at one junction end, which may reflect a read error. The chain links TRBV7-7 to TRBJ2-6; TRBD2 aligns across 7 bases. This CDR3 comprises 18 residues. CDR1 is SSHAT and CDR2 is FNYEAQ in the germline V gene (reference sequence). The CDR3 here is CASSLGPFRGAGANVLTF. DNA for the CDR3: TGTGCTAGCAGCTTAGGTCCGTTTCGGGGGGCTGGGGCCAACGTCCTGACTTTC.

The chain employs TRBV10-1 and TRBJ2-1; D perhaps matches TRBD2 (5 bases). The CDR3 length is 15 residues. The germline V and J ends were trimmed by 2 bases and 7 bases, with 15 bases remaining between them. Germline CDR1 and CDR2: WNHNN and SYGVQD (reference sequence). CDR3 residues: CASSEMATSMNEQFF. The DNA for the CDR3 is TGCGCCAGCAGTGAGATGGCCACTAGTATGAATGAGCAGTTCTTC.

The chain combines TRBV6-1 with TRBJ2-3; possibly TRBD1 or TRBD2 for D (6 bases each). The germline V and J ends were trimmed by 3 bases and 12 bases, with 19 bases remaining between them. CDR1 is MNHNS, CDR2 SASEGT, per germline. The CDR3 is 14 residues long. Here the CDR3 DNA reads TGTGCCAGCAGTGAGACTAGGACAGCAGGGGCACAGTATTTT. The encoded protein is CASSETRTAGAQYF.

V is TRBV7-3 and J is TRBJ2-2; possible D gene TRBD2, 6 bases. This CDR3 spans 13 amino acids. Germline loops: CDR1 SGHTA, CDR2 FQGTGA. V was cut by 8 bases and J by 7 bases, with 14 bases left in between. This chain's CDR3 is CASGGQQDGELFF. The CDR3 region has the DNA TGTGCCAGCGGAGGGCAGCAGGACGGGGAGCTGTTTTTT.

The rearrangement uses TRBV7-8 and TRBJ1-5; 9 nucleotides match TRBD1. The germline CDR1 and CDR2 sequences are SGHVS and FQNEAQ. The junction had 6 bases not matched to a gene; V was cut back by 5 bases and J by 1 base. This CDR3 is built from 16 residues. CDR3 sequence (DNA): TGTGCCAGCAGCCTACGGACAGGGGCAAGCAATCAGCCCCAGCATTTT. As protein: CASSLRTGASNQPQHF. The full variable domain, in which reference TRBV7-8 and TRBJ1-5 provide the parts outside the CDR3, is GAGVSQSPRYKVAKRGQDVALRCDPISGHVSLFWYQQALGQGPEFLTYFQNEAQLDKSGLPSDRFFAERPEGSVSTLKIQRTQQEDSAVYLCASSLRTGASNQPQHFGDGTRLSIL.

As concerns this clone: The sample carries other DNA sequences with the same CDR3. V and J are TRBV2 and TRBJ2-7; D gene ambiguous. V was cut by 4 bases and J by 1 base, with 5 bases left in between. This CDR3 spans 12 amino acids. Germline assignment: CDR1 SNHLY and CDR2 FYNNEI. The DNA of the CDR3 is TGTGCCAGCAGTGGAACATCCTACGAGCAGTACTTC. Translating gives CASSGTSYEQYF. The complete variable domain, with remaining parts taken from reference TRBV2 and TRBJ2-7, reads EPEVTQTPSHQVTQMGQEVILRCVPISNHLYFYWYRQILGQKVEFLVSFYNNEISEKSEIFDDQFSVERPDGSNFTLKIRSTKLEDSAMYFCASSGTSYEQYFGPGTRLTVT.